This TCR beta chain was obtained from a study of cytomegalovirus exposure and HLA in healthy donors. It was healthy bone marrow donors who served as donors. Donors sampled were nominally healthy, though unrecorded immune exposures were likely. Remarks on this clone: Its antigen is unknown.

Amplification used 60 Vbeta primers and 13 Jbeta primers. The protocol was immunoSEQ multiplex PCR, while the TCRdb copy is restricted to in-frame clones and leaves out a portion. Among roughly 190,000 clones, roughly 80% were seen once, and the ten largest hold over 3.5%. Study findings and constraints: In an earlier analysis, productive rearrangement rates for most beta V segments clustered near 87% or 30%. Apart from CMV serostatus, no immune exposure information was available.

CDR1 is SNHLY, CDR2 FYNNEI, per germline. There are 15 residues in the CDR3. Trimming took off 3 bases at V and 1 base at J, with 10 bases between the two ends. The gene calls are TRBV2 and TRBJ1-3; perhaps TRBD1 as D (6 bases). The sample consisted of PBMCs. The receptor's source is a man in his fifties in good health and CMV-seronegative. The CDR3 here is CASSDGGASGNTIYF. For the CDR3, the DNA is TGTGCCAGCAGTGATGGGGGGGCGTCTGGAAACACCATATATTTT.